Each of the 22 T cell receptor beta chains below was sequenced from the same sample in a study of T cells after yellow fever vaccination. TCRdb called the 5' RACE reads again in MiXCR, with one record for every CDR3 protein. The table lists 500,000 to 650,000 distinct CDR3 sequences, 17% of them singletons, with 17% in the top ten. This specimen was PBMCs, taken around 5 days after the first yellow fever vaccination. These receptors were taken from a man between 18 and 35 years old who received the YFV17D yellow fever vaccine.

In its sample, this clonotype was seen a few times. The V call is TRBV6-5, the J call TRBJ2-2; 8 bases line up with TRBD2. Germline V gene lookup returns CDR1 MNHEY and CDR2 SVGAGI. V shed 4 bases and J 5 bases; nucleotides not matched to a gene: 3. The CDR3 loop spans 14 amino acids. Here the CDR3 DNA reads TGTGCCAGCAGTTGGGTAGCGGGGACCGGGGAGCTGTTTTTT. It yields the protein CASSWVAGTGELFF.

The J gene is TRBJ2-3, the V gene TRBV12-3 or TRBV12-4; D may be TRBD1 (5 bases). Between the trimmed V and J ends, which lost 7 bases and 4 bases, there was a span of 15 bases. The CDR3 consists of 14 residues. This chain's CDR3 is CASTSGLISDTQYF. CDR3 bases: TGTGCCAGCACCTCAGGGCTAATCTCAGATACGCAGTATTTT.

This clonotype was counted between two and nine times. In DNA, the CDR3 is TGTGCCAGCAGCGTAGGGGACGGCGGATACGAGCAGTACTTC. As protein: CASSVGDGGYEQYF. The rearrangement joins TRBV9 to TRBJ2-7; D may correspond to TRBD1 or TRBD2 (5 bases each). The length of the CDR3 is 14 residues. The germline CDR1 and CDR2 sequences are SGDLS and YYNGEE. V dropped 0 bases and J dropped 4 bases, with 11 bases sitting between them.

The chain is built from TRBV12-3 or TRBV12-4 and TRBJ2-7, with TRBD2 identical over 8 bases. The CDR3 is 15 residues long. Trimming cost V 6 bases and J 2 bases; bases outside gene matches: 9. This CDR3 reads CASRPERGSTYEQYF. The CDR3 DNA reads as TGTGCCAGCAGGCCCGAGCGGGGGTCCACCTACGAGCAGTACTTC.

In this sample, this clonotype turned up a few times. J is TRBJ2-4 and V is TRBV2, with 8 bases matching TRBD2. This CDR3 has 14 residues. J was trimmed by 4 bases and V by 7 bases; bases with no gene match: 6. Germline V gene data show CDR1 as SNHLY and CDR2 as FYNNEI. The DNA for the CDR3 is TGTGCCAGCATGATCGGGGGGGATAAAAACATTCAGTACTTC. Residues: CASMIGGDKNIQYF.

The J gene is TRBJ2-5, the V gene TRBV27; TRBD2 agrees at 7 bases. The length of the CDR3 is 17 residues. Unmatched junction bases numbered 14, after V lost 5 bases and J lost 2 bases. Germline V gene data show CDR1 as MNHEY and CDR2 as SMNVEV (reference sequence). The CDR3 is CASSLTTSQNSQETQYF. The CDR3 nucleotides are TGTGCCAGCAGTCTGACGACTAGCCAAAACAGTCAAGAGACCCAGTACTTC.

This clonotype was counted a few times. CDR3 sequence: CATSSSVNTGELFF. CDR3 DNA: TGTGCCACCAGTTCGTCAGTGAACACCGGGGAGCTGTTTTTT. The chain has TRBV24-1 and TRBJ2-2; D is unresolved. Trimming shortened V by 6 bases and J by 1 base, and 8 bases separated the two germline ends. Germline V CDR1 and CDR2: KGHDR, SFDVKD. CDR3 length equals 14 residues.

This chain connects TRBV4-3 to TRBJ2-7; D possibly corresponds to TRBD1 (6 bases). The CDR3 extends over 15 amino acids. Germline CDR1 reads LGHNA; CDR2 reads YSLEER. V gave up 1 base and J gave up 1 base, with 11 bases separating them. Written as DNA, the CDR3 is TGCGCCAGCAGCCAAGCTCAGGGGAATTCCTACGAGCAGTACTTC. This gives the protein CASSQAQGNSYEQYF.

This clonotype was counted a few times. The V gene is TRBV5-1, the J gene TRBJ1-4, with no clear D. Germline CDR1 reads SGHRS; CDR2 reads YFSETQ. This CDR3 contains 14 residues. V was trimmed by 4 bases and J by 11 bases, leaving 18 bases between them. The DNA for the CDR3 is TGCGCCAGCAGCGGCGGTGGGCCCGAGGAGAAACTGTTTTTT. This gives the protein CASSGGGPEEKLFF. Based on the CDR3 plus reference TRBV5-1 and TRBJ1-4, the full variable domain is KAGVTQTPRYLIKTRGQQVTLSCSPISGHRSVSWYQQTPGQGLQFLFEYFSETQRNKGNFPGRFSGRQFSNSRSEMNVSTLELGDSALYLCASSGGGPEEKLFFGSGTQLSVL.

This clonotype turned up a few times. The chain couples TRBV5-1 to TRBJ1-1; no reliable D call. The germline V gene encodes CDR1 SGHRS and CDR2 YFSETQ. Trimming took 2 bases from V and 4 from J, leaving 9 bases between them. The CDR3 is made up of 13 amino acids. CDR3 sequence: CASSFSESTEAFF. The CDR3 DNA reads TGCGCCAGCAGCTTTAGCGAAAGCACTGAAGCTTTCTTT.

This clonotype was seen a few times. The chain links TRBV5-1 to TRBJ1-3; D remains unclear. The CDR3 totals 14 residues. Germline values: CDR1 SGHRS, CDR2 YFSETQ. V shed 4 bases and J shed 1 base, with 9 bases lying between them. This chain's CDR3 is CASSDDGSGNTIYF. The CDR3 nucleotides are TGCGCCAGCAGCGATGACGGATCTGGAAACACCATATATTTT.

J is TRBJ2-7 and V is TRBV5-4; weak D call: TRBD2 (5 bases). CDR1 is SGHNT and CDR2 is YYREEE in the germline V gene (reference sequence). CDR3 length equals 14 residues. Trimming removed 0 bases from V and 3 bases from J, with 10 bases in between. The CDR3 is CASSLGREIYEQYF. In nucleotides, the CDR3 is TGTGCCAGCAGCTTGGGTAGGGAGATCTACGAGCAGTACTTC.

This clonotype was observed a few times. J is TRBJ1-5 and V is TRBV6-5, with D possibly being TRBD1 (6 bases). V was cut by 4 bases and J by 1 base, with 14 bases left in between. The CDR3 covers 16 residues. Germline CDR1 and CDR2: MNHEY and SVGAGI. CDR3 loop: CASSSQSQGSNQPQHF. The DNA of the CDR3 is TGTGCCAGCAGTTCCCAATCACAGGGAAGCAATCAGCCCCAGCATTTT.

The chain links TRBV4-2 to TRBJ2-3; possible D gene TRBD1, 6 bases. The V and J ends lost 1 base and 2 bases respectively, with 13 bases between them. The CDR3 length is 16 residues. CDR1 and CDR2 (germline): LGHNA, YNFKEQ. CDR3 amino acids: CASSQGGRGFTDTQYF. The CDR3, as DNA: TGTGCCAGCAGCCAAGGAGGCAGGGGCTTCACAGATACGCAGTATTTT.

V is TRBV9 and J is TRBJ1-4; D remains ambiguous. V shed 0 bases and J shed 8 bases, with 14 bases lying between them. CDR3 length: 15 amino acids. The V gene's germline CDR1 is SGDLS and CDR2 YYNGEE. Here the CDR3 DNA reads TGTGCCAGCAGCGTAGGTGTGGCGACCCAAGAAAAACTGTTTTTT. Translating it yields CASSVGVATQEKLFF.

The chain joins TRBV7-9 to TRBJ1-4; D is perhaps TRBD1 (5 bases). Germline CDR1 SEHNR, CDR2 FQNEAQ (reference sequence). V was shortened by 5 bases and J by 8 bases, with 15 bases between the two germline ends. CDR3 length: 14 amino acids. The CDR3 sequence: CASSRNGATEKLFF. CDR3 DNA: TGTGCCAGCAGCCGAAACGGGGCGACAGAAAAACTGTTTTTT.

This chain links TRBV5-1 with TRBJ2-2; D might be TRBD1 or TRBD2, each matching 5 bases. Germline loops: CDR1 SGHRS, CDR2 YFSETQ. The CDR3 contains 15 residues. The germline V and J ends were trimmed by 5 bases and 5 bases, with 16 bases remaining between them. The CDR3 nucleotides read TGCGCCAGCAGTTCGCCGGGACGTAAGACCGGGGAGCTGTTTTTT. Its translation is CASSSPGRKTGELFF.

The chain recombines TRBV10-3 with TRBJ2-1; D is undetermined. The V and J ends lost 0 bases and 10 bases respectively, with 4 bases between them. The germline V gene encodes CDR1 ENHRY and CDR2 SYGVKD. The CDR3 is 11 residues long. The chain's CDR3 is CAISESIEQFF. DNA for the CDR3: TGTGCCATCAGTGAGTCGATAGAGCAGTTCTTC.

This clonotype was detected only a few times. The chain is built from TRBV3-1 and TRBJ2-5; D unclear. Germline values: CDR1 LGHDT, CDR2 YNNKEL (reference sequence). Trimming shortened V by 4 bases and J by 0 bases, and 6 bases separated the two germline ends. The CDR3 runs to 13 residues. The CDR3 loop reads CASSRLYQETQYF. CDR3 DNA sequence: TGTGCCAGCAGCCGATTGTACCAAGAGACCCAGTACTTC.

A few counts support this clonotype. V usage is TRBV6-5 and J usage is TRBJ2-1, with 9 nucleotides matching TRBD2. The germline CDR1 and CDR2 sequences are MNHEY and SVGAGI. Trimming took 0 bases from V and 8 from J; bases not matched to a gene: 5. The CDR3 contains 15 residues. CDR3 DNA: TGTGCCAGCAGTTACTCGGGTAGCGGGGGATATGAGCAGTTCTTC. Its protein is CASSYSGSGGYEQFF.

This chain uses TRBV4-1 with TRBJ2-7, with 8 bases matching TRBD2. The germline gives CDR1 MGHRA, CDR2 YSYEKL. With 3 bases clipped from V and 3 bases from J, the junction kept 4 bases outside the gene matches. The length of the CDR3 is 14 residues. This chain's CDR3 is CASSQPSGYYEQYF. The DNA of the CDR3 is TGCGCCAGCAGCCAGCCTAGCGGGTACTACGAGCAGTACTTC.

This clonotype was seen only a few times. The rearrangement links TRBV5-1 to TRBJ1-3, with D maybe TRBD1 (6 bases). The CDR3 extends over 15 amino acids. Trimming left V 4 bases short and J 2 bases short, with 13 bases between. The germline CDR1 and CDR2 sequences are SGHRS and YFSETQ. CDR3 DNA sequence: TGCGCCAGCAGCGAACAGGGTACGGCTGGAAACACCATATATTTT. It yields the protein CASSEQGTAGNTIYF. The full variable domain, in which reference TRBV5-1 and TRBJ1-3 provide the parts outside the CDR3, is KAGVTQTPRYLIKTRGQQVTLSCSPISGHRSVSWYQQTPGQGLQFLFEYFSETQRNKGNFPGRFSGRQFSNSRSEMNVSTLELGDSALYLCASSEQGTAGNTIYFGEGSWLTVV.